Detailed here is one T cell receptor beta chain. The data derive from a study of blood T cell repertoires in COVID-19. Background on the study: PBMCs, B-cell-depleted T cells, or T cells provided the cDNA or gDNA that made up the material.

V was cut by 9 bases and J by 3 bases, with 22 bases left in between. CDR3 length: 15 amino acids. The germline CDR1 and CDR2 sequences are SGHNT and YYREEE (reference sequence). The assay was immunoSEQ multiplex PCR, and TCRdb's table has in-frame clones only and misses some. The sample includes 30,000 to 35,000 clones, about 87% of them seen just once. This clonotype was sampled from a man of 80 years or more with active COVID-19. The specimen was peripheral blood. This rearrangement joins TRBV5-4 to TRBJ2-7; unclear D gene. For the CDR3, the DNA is TGTGCCACCATGAGCTCGGGTCCGGCGAACTACGAGCAGTACTTC. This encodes CATMSSGPANYEQYF.